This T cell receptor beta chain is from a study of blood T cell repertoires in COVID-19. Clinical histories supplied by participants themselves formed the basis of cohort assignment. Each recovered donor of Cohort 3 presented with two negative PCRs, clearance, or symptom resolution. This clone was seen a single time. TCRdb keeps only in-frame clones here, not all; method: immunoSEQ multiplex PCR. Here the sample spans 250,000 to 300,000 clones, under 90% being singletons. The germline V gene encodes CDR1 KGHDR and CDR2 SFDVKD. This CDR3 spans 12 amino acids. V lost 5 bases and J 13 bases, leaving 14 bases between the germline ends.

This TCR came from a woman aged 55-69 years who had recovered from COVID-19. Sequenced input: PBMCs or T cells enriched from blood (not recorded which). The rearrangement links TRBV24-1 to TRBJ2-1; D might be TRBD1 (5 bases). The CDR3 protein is CATSGQQDTQFF. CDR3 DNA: TGTGCCACCAGTGGACAGCAAGATACTCAGTTCTTC.